The T cell receptor beta chain under discussion was sequenced for a study of cytomegalovirus exposure and HLA in healthy donors (dated by TCRdb to between 2016 and 2019). Looking at the study overall: An earlier analysis of approximately 600 of the donors reported 250 to 300 Gb of sequence data and 100 million to 130 million unique TCR beta sequences from about 179 million T cells. Roughly 310 gigabases of sequencing data and 70 million to 85 million unique TCR sequences were included in an early release covering around 600 HLA-typed donors. The genetic ancestry cluster associated with self-reported Caucasian donors included roughly four fifths of the 300 to 450 genotyped donors. The study aimed to test whether signatures of past pathogen exposure could be identified by cataloging public T cell receptors. The study profiled the T cell repertoires of more than 500 subjects by immunosequencing and related them to cytomegalovirus serostatus. A separate validation cohort of over 95 different subjects was used in addition to the 666-subject first cohort. To predict cytomegalovirus infection status, the study combined high-throughput TCR immunosequencing, statistical association of individual TCRs with disease status, and machine learning. A later analysis re-analyzed previously published TCR beta repertoires from 600 to 850 donors and added high-resolution HLA genotyping to study TCR occurrence patterns. Rather than using new phenotypic data, the later analysis identified candidate immune exposures from TCR beta sequences and from how often those sequences occurred across donors. In an earlier analysis of 500 to 650 of the donors, high-throughput TCR beta sequencing was used to judge whether each TCR beta V gene segment behaved as functional or pseudogenic. Donor age, sex, ethnicity and CMV serostatus were collected together with the repertoire data. A later genetic analysis used genome-wide SNP genotypes for about 65% of the roughly 700 donors, treating that subset as a discovery cohort. Every discovery cohort repertoire had been produced on one sequencing platform. HLA typing included class I and class II loci at four-digit resolution. Typing coverage differed by locus: A, B, C, DRB1 and DQB1 were typed in about 629-640 donors, DQA1 in approximately 520, DPA1 in some 610, and DPB1 in around 490. Roughly 5 DR-DQ haplotypes were handled as single units for association and clustering because linkage in the cohort was strong. Among some 400 genotyped donors of the cohort, an average of roughly 230,000 unique TCR beta nucleotide sequences was sequenced per donor, of which roughly 17% were non-productive. Here is what the overall study found, with its caveats: The 87-base-pair reads could not distinguish some IMGT-functional V segments, including TRBV6-2 and TRBV6-3, so those segments were excluded. According to a later analysis, parvovirus B19, influenza, CMV and Epstein-Barr virus appeared linked to several top co-occurrence clusters. The classifier was reported to diagnose cytomegalovirus status with high specificity and sensitivity in both the original and validation cohorts. Because HLA typing was missing for some donors at each locus, association tests included only the typed subset. At a false discovery rate of 0.05, a later analysis linked roughly 17,000 TCR beta sequences to specific HLA alleles. In a later analysis, the rate of TCR association differed among HLA loci, with DRB1 alleles having the most associated TCRs and HLA-C alleles having the fewest. An association between a missense DCLRE1C variant and V-gene and J-gene trimming of TCR beta chains was found in a later genetic analysis and replicated in an independent cohort. Linkage disequilibrium might explain the correlated functional status among segregating V segments, but an unknown experimental factor could not be excluded. For the cohort, immune exposure information was limited to CMV serostatus. The authors suggested that the approach could potentially be extended to other disease states and immunological phenotypes. A total of about 180 TCR beta chains were listed by the study as associated with cytomegalovirus. Assigning TCR associations to individual alleles was difficult when HLA alleles, especially DR and DQ, strongly co-occurred. A further reported finding was that TCR beta sequences accurately predicted the HLA-A and HLA-B alleles for most subjects in the first cohort. Across donors, most TCR sequences were observed very rarely, whereas some public TCRs were present in many individuals. A later analysis found that most CMV-associated TCR beta chains appeared HLA-restricted, with HLA associations seemingly driven largely by CMV exposure. A later analysis found that HLA-associated TCR beta chains were more clonally expanded and had lower generation probabilities than equally common non-associated chains. A group of highly shared sequence variants was considered likely to be a technical artifact of the sequencing pipeline. In an earlier analysis of approximately 590 of the donors, most TCR beta V segments were observed in productive rearrangements about 87% or about 30% of the time, broadly matching IMGT annotations. Compared with the approximately 670-donor mean, donors in an Asian-associated ancestry cluster had fewer N-insertions in productive TCRs, according to a later genetic analysis. Presence/absence analyses assumed roughly uniform sequencing depth across donors, an assumption that may not hold. Because counts were too low, 15 to 20 rarely observed V segments, including chromosome 9 orphons, were excluded from the earlier analysis of 587 of the donors. In vitro tests confirmed that a few of the cytomegalovirus-associated TCR beta chains recognize cytomegalovirus antigens. In this cohort, only TCR beta chains were sequenced, and detectable features were limited by the absence of alpha or paired-chain data.

In total, approximately 610 healthy bone marrow donors made up the cohort. At the time of sampling, all cohort members were nominally healthy, though unrecorded immune exposures were likely present. The donor tested CMV seropositive, placing the donor among the roughly 270 seropositive members of the cohort. Every donor gave a peripheral blood sample, and the peripheral blood mononuclear cells from that sample were used for TCR beta sequencing. Genomic DNA extraction from the blood cell samples was performed with the Qiagen DNeasy Blood Extraction Kit. The CDR3 runs 13 residues from the cysteine to the phenylalanine. The read is trimmed to its CDR3 DNA, 39 bases read in frame from base 1. CDR1 and CDR2, per the germline V gene (reference sequence), are LNHDA and SQIVND. V lost 6 bases and J lost 0 bases; the stretch between them is 6 bases long. Library preparation was by the immunoSEQ multiplex PCR assay. The multiplex PCR relied on a mix of 60 forward primers for TCR Vbeta segments and 13 reverse primers for TCR Jbeta segments. A multiplex PCR assay on genomic DNA amplified the CDR3 region of rearranged TCR beta genes. On the Illumina HiSeq System, the amplified TCR beta libraries were sequenced as 87-base-pair reads. The original pipeline was this. A later analysis counted some 80 million unique TCR beta chains across the roughly 700 repertoires, and 9 million to 14 million of these chains were shared by at least two donors. A nearest-neighbor algorithm error-corrected the raw reads and collapsed the reads into unique sequences, merging closely related sequences to remove PCR and sequencing errors. CDR3 sequences were aligned to IMGT reference sequences to assign V, D and J gene segments. For a sequence to be retained, at least a six-nucleotide match to both a V gene segment and a J gene segment was required. Rearrangements were classified as productive when the CDR3 lacked stop codons and remained in frame with V and J, and all other rearrangements were classified as non-productive. CDR3 was defined according to IMGT convention as the region running from the second conserved V-encoded cysteine to the conserved J-encoded phenylalanine. Sequences without an unambiguous match to a single V gene segment were excluded from the earlier analysis of approximately 600 of the donors. In an earlier analysis of 500 to 750 of the donors, V segments were called functional above 56.7% productive rearrangements and were called segregating when the between-donor standard deviation exceeded 5%. A statistical classification framework was developed to diagnose cytomegalovirus status using the catalog of TCR beta chain sequences. In a later analysis, TCR nucleotide sequences were compared against IMGT/GENE-DB human TR gene sequences so that V and J genes could be assigned. Using the TCRdist pipeline, a later analysis assigned CDR3 sequences along with most-parsimonious VDJ recombination scenarios. In a later analysis, each TCR beta chain was defined by its CDR3 amino acid sequence together with its V-gene family, and reads without a unique V-gene family were excluded. To address suspected cross-contamination and a sequencing artifact, a later analysis removed around 600 highly shared, low-generation-probability nucleotide sequences. In a later analysis, a clonal expansion index was calculated for each public chain from normalized within-repertoire ranks of inferred template counts. In a later analysis, generation probabilities were computed with a VDJ recombination model fitted to out-of-frame rearrangements, and the resulting probabilities were checked against IGoR. A later analysis scored TCR-TCR, TCR-HLA and TCR-CMV co-occurrence with hypergeometric tests, applying a repertoire-size bias correction to TCR pairs. A later analysis estimated false discovery rates by permuting HLA or CMV assignments 20 times. In a later analysis, co-occurring TCRs were grouped using DBSCAN, with TCRdist sequence similarity added in when clustering inside HLA-allele-positive subsets. Repertoires with fewer than 30,000 or more than 120,000 public chains were left out of co-occurrence clustering, as were about five repertoires with anomalous nucleotide sharing. The table comes from immuneACCESS by way of TCRdb, which keeps in-frame sequences with V and J called. Part of the clones is missing from these tables; in studies checked, under half for an unresolved V gene and the rest for unknown reasons. Clone size and V and J calls were adopted from that table, with D and trimming inferred from the DNA. The sample table records tens of thousands of clones. Approximately 5% of the sample belongs to the ten largest clones.

As to this clone: The specificity of this receptor is unknown.

In this chain, TRBV19 is recombined with TRBJ2-1; no D segment can be confidently identified. The sequencing input was PBMCs. This clonotype was sampled from a woman in her 40s in good health and CMV-seropositive. The CDR3 region: CASRSSSYNEQFF. The sequenced DNA is TGTGCCAGTAGGTCTAGCTCCTACAATGAGCAGTTCTTC.